What follows are 24 T cell receptor beta chains derived from one specimen sequenced in a study of T cell clones after liver transplantation. Data came from immunoSEQ multiplex PCR; TCRdb stores just in-frame clones and leaves some out. The sample yields approximately 6,000 clones, about 80% seen once. The material was CD8+ T cells from blood, obtained 24 months after liver transplant. The receptors originated from a human patient who received a liver transplant. Some T cells here may be from the graft donor.

The V gene is TRBV6-5, the J gene TRBJ2-7; D remains ambiguous. V was clipped by 2 bases and J by 4 bases, with 9 bases between them. CDR1 and CDR2 (germline): MNHEY, SVGAGI. The CDR3 length is 13 residues. CDR3 region: CASSYPSGYEQYF. As DNA, the CDR3 is TGTGCCAGCAGTTACCCGTCCGGATACGAGCAGTACTTC.

The rearrangement uses TRBV5-1 and TRBJ2-7; D is ambiguous. The CDR3 sequence is 13 residues long. Germline V gives CDR1 SGHRS, CDR2 YFSETQ. Between the trimmed V and J ends, which lost 1 base and 3 bases, there was a span of 8 bases. The CDR3 here is CASSLSHNYEQYF. The CDR3 coding sequence is TGCGCCAGCAGCTTGTCGCATAACTACGAGCAGTACTTC.

The chain carries TRBV9 and TRBJ2-3; 8 nucleotides agree with TRBD2. Germline V CDR1 and CDR2: SGDLS, YYNGEE. The ends lost 3 bases at V and 1 base at J; junction bases unmatched: 7. The CDR3 extends over 16 amino acids. The CDR3 region is CASSGEAGARTDTQYF. CDR3 bases: TGTGCCAGCAGCGGGGAAGCGGGGGCACGCACAGATACGCAGTATTTT.

This clone was picked up one time. The V gene is TRBV7-9, the J gene TRBJ1-6; D not resolved. CDR1 and CDR2 from the germline V gene are SEHNR and FQNEAQ (reference sequence). There are 15 residues in the CDR3. Trimming took off 5 bases at V and 7 bases at J, with 15 bases between the two ends. Written as DNA, the CDR3 is TGTGCCAGCAGCGCAACGCCGTTAGGGAATTCACCCCTCCACTTT. The encoded protein is CASSATPLGNSPLHF.

V gene TRBV13 combines with J gene TRBJ2-1, with 10 bases identical to TRBD1. This CDR3 is 15 amino acids long. Germline V gene data show CDR1 as PRHDT and CDR2 as FYEKMQ (reference sequence). With V trimmed by 5 bases and J by 3 bases, 4 bases remained unmatched. CDR3 DNA: TGTGCCAGCAGCCTCGGACAGGGGGACTACAATGAGCAGTTCTTC. This translates into CASSLGQGDYNEQFF.

V and J are TRBV7-9 and TRBJ2-2; 11 nucleotides agree with TRBD2. J gave up 2 bases and V 5 bases, and 7 bases lay outside the gene matches. The CDR3 spans 17 residues. Germline values: CDR1 SEHNR, CDR2 FQNEAQ (reference sequence). As DNA, the CDR3 is TGTGCCAGCAGCCCCACGACTAGCGGGACAAACACCGGGGAGCTGTTTTTT. It yields the protein CASSPTTSGTNTGELFF.

The chain has TRBV13 and TRBJ2-7; possibly TRBD2 for D (5 bases). Germline V lookup: CDR1 PRHDT, CDR2 FYEKMQ (reference sequence). This CDR3 spans 15 amino acids. V lost 1 base to trimming and J lost 6 bases, with 16 bases between them. The CDR3 nucleotides are TGTGCCAGCAGCTTAGTAGGCGAGGGTGGCGCCGAGCAGTACTTC. As protein: CASSLVGEGGAEQYF.

J is TRBJ1-2 and V is TRBV4-3; a possible D gene is TRBD1 (5 bases). Per the germline V gene, CDR1 is LGHNA and CDR2 is YSLEER. Trimming removed 0 bases at V and 5 bases at J, with 16 bases between. This CDR3 contains 16 residues. CDR3 residues: CASSQEWDLGFYGYTF. As DNA, the CDR3 is TGCGCCAGCAGCCAAGAATGGGACTTAGGGTTTTATGGCTACACCTTC.

This clone has a single count. V and J are TRBV19 and TRBJ1-5, with unresolved D. V lost 5 bases, J lost 2 bases, and 4 bases lay in between. The CDR3 extends over 12 amino acids. Germline V gene lookup returns CDR1 LNHDA and CDR2 SQIVND (reference sequence). CDR3 in DNA: TGTGCCAGTAGTCAGGGCAATCAGCCCCAGCATTTT. Amino acids: CASSQGNQPQHF.

This clone has only a few counts. The chain carries TRBV4-2 and TRBJ2-1; D call uncertain. CDR1 and CDR2 (germline): LGHNA, YNFKEQ. V gave up 3 bases and J gave up 7 bases, with 10 bases separating them. This CDR3 contains 13 residues. The CDR3 coding sequence is TGTGCCAGCAGCCAGGTTTCAGAGAATGAGCAGTTCTTC. Its protein product is CASSQVSENEQFF.

The gene calls are TRBV28 and TRBJ1-4; 7 nucleotides align to TRBD1. The V gene end was trimmed by 7 bases and the J gene end by 12 bases; junction bases not matched to a gene: 8. Germline V gene sequence: CDR1 MDHEN, CDR2 SYDVKM. This CDR3 is 12 amino acids long. The CDR3 loop reads CASTLDRDELFF. DNA of the CDR3: TGTGCCAGCACCTTAGACAGGGACGAACTGTTTTTT.

The chain combines TRBV11-3 with TRBJ1-4; 7 bases agree with TRBD1. Germline V lookup: CDR1 SGHNT, CDR2 YENEEA. V gave up 5 bases and J gave up 7 bases; unmatched junction bases: 13. The CDR3 consists of 16 residues. In DNA, the CDR3 is TGTGCCAGCAGCCTACAACGGGGGACAGTTCGTGAAAAACTGTTTTTT. Residues: CASSLQRGTVREKLFF.

V gene TRBV27 combines with J gene TRBJ2-1, with 7 bases identical to TRBD2. This CDR3 has 13 amino acids. The trim removed 5 bases at V and 7 bases at J, leaving 5 bases unmatched. Germline CDR1 MNHEY, CDR2 SMNVEV (reference sequence). CDR3 nucleotide sequence: TGTGCCAGCAGTCCCGGGACTAAAAATGAGCAGTTCTTC. Protein: CASSPGTKNEQFF.

This chain connects TRBV9 to TRBJ2-3, with 9 bases identical to TRBD1. CDR3 length: 14 residues. Germline CDR1 SGDLS, CDR2 YYNGEE. V gave up 3 bases and J gave up 4 bases; unmatched junction bases: 3. In nucleotides, the CDR3 is TGTGCCAGCAGCGCGGGACAGGGACCAGATACGCAGTATTTT. This sequence encodes CASSAGQGPDTQYF.

This clone counts as medium-sized. The sample has other DNA sequences that encode this CDR3 too. The chain joins TRBV28 to TRBJ2-7; tentative D call: TRBD2 (6 bases). Trimming pared 8 bases from V and 4 bases from J, leaving 15 bases between. Germline assignment: CDR1 MDHEN and CDR2 SYDVKM. This CDR3 region has 13 residues. The CDR3 region is CASGRDGLYEQYF. CDR3 coding DNA: TGTGCCAGCGGGCGGGACGGCCTATACGAGCAGTACTTC.

This clone was counted once. The chain couples TRBV27 to TRBJ1-5; no definite D call. Germline V gene sequence: CDR1 MNHEY, CDR2 SMNVEV (reference sequence). The CDR3 totals 14 residues. Trimming pared 3 bases from V and 4 bases from J, leaving 10 bases between. The chain's CDR3 is CASSFVDGNQPQHF. The CDR3 region has the DNA TGTGCCAGCAGTTTCGTAGACGGTAATCAGCCCCAGCATTTT.

As regards this clone: Germline and junction disagree at one end, which may indicate a read error. The V and J genes are TRBV5-4 and TRBJ2-7, with 7 bases matching TRBD1. Germline V CDR1 and CDR2: SGHNT, YYREEE (reference sequence). The CDR3 length is 18 residues. CDR3 residues: CASSQDLNQGDPPYEQYF. Written as DNA, the CDR3 is TGCGCCAGCAGCCAAGACCTTAACCAGGGGGATCCTCCCTACGAGCAGTACTTC.

The chain joins TRBV6-6 to TRBJ1-1, with D unclear. The length of the CDR3 is 15 residues. Trimming removed 0 bases at V and 3 bases at J, with 11 bases between. CDR1 is MNHNY and CDR2 is SVGAGI in the germline V gene (reference sequence). The CDR3 sequence: CASSYSGVMDTEAFF. The CDR3 DNA sequence: TGTGCCAGCAGTTACTCCGGGGTTATGGACACTGAAGCTTTCTTT.

The genes are TRBV7-6 and TRBJ2-3; a weak D match, TRBD1 (6 bases). Germline CDR1 SGHVS, CDR2 FNYEAQ. Trimming cost V 6 bases and J 4 bases, with 14 bases left between them. The CDR3 runs to 14 residues. This CDR3 reads CASRSGVNADTQYF. The CDR3 DNA sequence: TGTGCCAGCAGATCAGGGGTGAATGCAGATACGCAGTATTTT.

The J gene is TRBJ2-7, the V gene TRBV4-3, with D unresolved. The germline V gene has CDR1 LGHNA and CDR2 YSLEER. Between the trimmed V and J ends, which lost 4 bases and 1 base, there was a span of 11 bases. CDR3 length: 14 residues. CDR3 protein: CASSRALASYEQYF. In DNA form, the CDR3 reads TGCGCCAGCAGCCGAGCGCTGGCGTCCTACGAGCAGTACTTC.

V and J are TRBV27 and TRBJ2-1, with a possible D match to TRBD1 (6 bases). V was shortened by 4 bases and J by 7 bases, with 8 bases between the two germline ends. Per the germline V gene, CDR1 is MNHEY and CDR2 is SMNVEV (reference sequence). CDR3 length: 12 residues. This chain's CDR3 is CASSSGTNEQFF. For the CDR3, the DNA is TGTGCCAGCAGTTCTGGGACAAATGAGCAGTTCTTC.

This chain links TRBV29-1 with TRBJ2-7; D gene ambiguous. This CDR3 is 14 amino acids long. Germline CDR1 is SQVTM and CDR2 is ANQGSEA. The V and J ends lost 1 base and 2 bases respectively, with 12 bases between them. CDR3 loop: CSVEGPTTAYEQYF. The DNA for the CDR3 is TGCAGCGTTGAAGGTCCGACAACAGCCTACGAGCAGTACTTC.

The chain recombines TRBV6-5 with TRBJ2-3; 8 positions match TRBD1. The CDR3 covers 13 residues. The junction had 7 bases not matched to a gene; V was cut back by 7 bases and J by 7 bases. CDR1 and CDR2 from the germline V gene are MNHEY and SVGAGI. CDR3 sequence: CASNIGQGNTQYF. The CDR3, as DNA: TGTGCCAGCAACATAGGACAGGGAAATACGCAGTATTTT.

In nucleotides, the CDR3 is TGTGCCAGCAGTTACGGGGCGGGAGGTTCCTACAATGAGCAGTTCTTC. It is translated as CASSYGAGGSYNEQFF. This sequence joins TRBV6-5 and TRBJ2-1, with TRBD2 identical over 8 bases. With V trimmed by 2 bases and J by 1 base, 4 bases remained unmatched. CDR1 MNHEY and CDR2 SVGAGI come from the germline V gene. The CDR3 runs to 16 residues.